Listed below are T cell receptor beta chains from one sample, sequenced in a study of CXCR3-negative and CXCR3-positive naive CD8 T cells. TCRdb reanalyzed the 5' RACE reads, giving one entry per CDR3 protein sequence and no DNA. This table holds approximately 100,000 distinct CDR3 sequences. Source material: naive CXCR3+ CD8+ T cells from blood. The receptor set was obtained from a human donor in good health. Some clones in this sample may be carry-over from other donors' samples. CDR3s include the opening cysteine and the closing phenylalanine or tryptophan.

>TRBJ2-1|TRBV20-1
CSAKDYYRAHEQFF
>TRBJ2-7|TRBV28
CASSSRGGRVGLEGSYEQYF
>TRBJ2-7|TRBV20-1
CSATNRGSYEQYF
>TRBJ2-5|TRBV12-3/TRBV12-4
CASSGTDREETQYF
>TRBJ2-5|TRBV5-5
CASSLGMRGVETQYF
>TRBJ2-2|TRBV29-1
CSVEGTNTGELFF
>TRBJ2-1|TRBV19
CASSIGRGSNEQFF
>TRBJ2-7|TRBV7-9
CASSPLVPGSGEQYF
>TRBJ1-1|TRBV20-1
CSARALGTFEAFF
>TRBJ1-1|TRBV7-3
CASSLNPSTGEAFF
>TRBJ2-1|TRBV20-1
CSARDLAVSYNEQFF
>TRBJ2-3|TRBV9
CASSGDKDTDTQYF
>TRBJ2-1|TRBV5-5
CASSLDWGYNEQFF
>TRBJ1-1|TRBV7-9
CASSPRNTEAFF
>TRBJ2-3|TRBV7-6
CASSLLGGTDTQYF
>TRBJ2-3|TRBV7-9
CASSLEGTQYF
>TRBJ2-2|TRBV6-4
CASSDSAGAAGELFF
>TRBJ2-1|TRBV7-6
CASSLGLAAEQFF
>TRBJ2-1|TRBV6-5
CATKTGHSSYNEQFF
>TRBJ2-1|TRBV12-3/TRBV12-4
CASSLRGRAYNEQFF
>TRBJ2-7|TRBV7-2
CASSSRDRSYEQYF
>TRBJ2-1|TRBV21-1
CASSKTYGTVHEQFF
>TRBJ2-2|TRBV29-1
CSVEGGTGYAGELFF
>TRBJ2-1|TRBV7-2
CASSQEVEVAYNEQFF
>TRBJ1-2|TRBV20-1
CSAPPEGATIYGYTF
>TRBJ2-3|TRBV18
CASSPFASGVADTQYF
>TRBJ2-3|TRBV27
CASSLGGDRTDTQYF
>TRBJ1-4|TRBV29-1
CSVEGPGEHEKLFF
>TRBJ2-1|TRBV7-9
CASSFFEGSYNEQFF
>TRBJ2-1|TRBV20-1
CSAPRQGWEVTGYNEQFF
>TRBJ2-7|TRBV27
CASSEMRDYEQYF
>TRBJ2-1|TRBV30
CAWSVGSYNEQFF
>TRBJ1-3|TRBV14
CASSQDYRTSGNTIYF
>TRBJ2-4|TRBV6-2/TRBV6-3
CASSYSNLVLAKNIQYF
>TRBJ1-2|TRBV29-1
CSVEQGAKGYTF
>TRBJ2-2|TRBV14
CASSLWERTGVASGQLFF
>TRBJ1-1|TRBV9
CASSVGAILNTEAFF
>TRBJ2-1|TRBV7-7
CASSLGSSGGPSSYNEQFF
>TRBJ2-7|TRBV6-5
CASSTGLAAYEQYF
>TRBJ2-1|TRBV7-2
CASSQKMTGGFNEQFF
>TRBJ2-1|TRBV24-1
CATSDPRWNEQFF
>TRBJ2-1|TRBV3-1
CASSQDPGLAGSGEQFF
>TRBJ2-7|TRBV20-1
CSAPGTTFYEQYF
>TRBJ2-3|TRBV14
CASSQAIIRTDTQYF
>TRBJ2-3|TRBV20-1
CRPGLALSLTDTQYF
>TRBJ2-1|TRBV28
CASSLGWGASSYNEQFF
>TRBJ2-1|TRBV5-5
CASSYSAGGAKNEQLF
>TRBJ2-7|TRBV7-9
CASRSSSIARQGSYEQYF
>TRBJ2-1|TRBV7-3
CASSFVLFDEQFF
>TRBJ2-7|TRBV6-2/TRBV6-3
CASTRDIPYEQYF
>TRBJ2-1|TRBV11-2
CASSLAKGYNEQFF